These 14 T cell receptor beta chains were all obtained from the same sample, sequenced in a study of T cells after yellow fever vaccination. TCRdb processed the 5' RACE reads anew with MiXCR; each CDR3 protein has one entry. The data show about 500,000 distinct CDR3 sequences, roughly a sixth seen once. The specimen comprised PBMCs, sampled 5 days after the first yellow fever vaccination. The receptor source for this set is a young man who received the YFV17D yellow fever vaccine.

The rearrangement uses TRBV12-3 or TRBV12-4 and TRBJ2-7, with a possible D match to TRBD1 (6 bases). The V end lost 4 bases, the J end lost 1 base, and 11 bases lay between the germline ends. This CDR3 has 14 residues. CDR3 in DNA: TGTGCCAGCAGTTCGAGGGGGTTATCCTACGAGCAGTACTTC. It is translated as CASSSRGLSYEQYF.

The CDR3 nucleotides read TGTGCCACCAGCGCAAGAATTGATAGGGGTATCGGGGAGCTGTTTTTT. This sequence encodes CATSARIDRGIGELFF. The chain combines TRBV15 with TRBJ2-2; D perhaps matches TRBD1 (5 bases). Germline CDR1 is LNHNV and CDR2 is YYDKDF (reference sequence). The CDR3 is 16 residues long. V was trimmed by 5 bases and J by 7 bases, leaving 20 bases between them. The variable domain in full, completed from reference TRBV15 and TRBJ2-2, reads DAMVIQNPRYQVTQFGKPVTLSCSQTLNHNVMYWYQQKSSQAPKLLFHYYDKDFNNEADTPDNFQSRRPNTSFCFLDIRSPGLGDTAMYLCATSARIDRGIGELFFGEGSRLTVL.

At least ten counts were recorded for this clonotype. The chain combines TRBV12-3 or TRBV12-4 with TRBJ1-6; 7 bases are a match to TRBD1. This CDR3 is 14 amino acids long. Germline trimming cut 6 bases from V and 9 bases from J; bases unmatched to any gene: 8. CDR3 protein: CASSRQGGISPLHF. Written as DNA, the CDR3 is TGTGCCAGCAGCCGACAGGGAGGGATTTCACCCCTCCACTTT.

This clonotype was observed a few times. This rearrangement joins TRBV20-1 to TRBJ2-7; TRBD1 matches 7 bases. Germline CDR1 is DFQATT and CDR2 is SNEGSKA (reference sequence). CDR3 size: 13 residues. Germline trimming cut 6 bases from V and 2 bases from J; bases unmatched to any gene: 7. The chain's CDR3 is CSARQGNAYEQYF. The DNA of the CDR3 is TGCAGTGCAAGACAGGGAAACGCCTACGAGCAGTACTTC.

This clonotype was observed a handful of times. V usage is TRBV6-5 and J usage is TRBJ1-2, with 8 bases matching TRBD1. The CDR3 sequence is 15 residues long. CDR1 and CDR2 from the germline V gene are MNHEY and SVGAGI. With V trimmed by 2 bases and J by 0 bases, 2 bases remained unmatched. CDR3 protein: CASSYGTGANYGYTF. CDR3 nucleotides: TGTGCCAGCAGTTACGGGACAGGAGCTAACTATGGCTACACCTTC.

This clonotype has only a few counts. J is TRBJ1-2 and V is TRBV28; perhaps TRBD1 as D (6 bases). The CDR3 runs to 12 residues. The germline V and J ends were trimmed by 7 bases and 5 bases, with 11 bases remaining between them. CDR1 is MDHEN, CDR2 SYDVKM, per germline. The DNA for the CDR3 is TGTGCCAGCACCGAAGGGGGGTATGGCTACACCTTC. Translation gives CASTEGGYGYTF.

This clonotype was recorded a few times. The rearrangement links TRBV18 to TRBJ1-2; the match to TRBD1 covers 11 bases. Germline lookup yields CDR1 KGHSH and CDR2 LQKENI. This CDR3 comprises 16 residues. The junction had 5 bases not matched to a gene; V was cut back by 3 bases and J by 2 bases. CDR3 amino acids: CASSPEGQGGNYGYTF. CDR3 bases: TGTGCCAGCTCACCGGAGGGACAGGGGGGGAACTATGGCTACACCTTC.

This clonotype was observed a handful of times. The chain links TRBV14 to TRBJ2-7; 7 bases fit TRBD1. The germline gives CDR1 SGHDN, CDR2 FVKESK. This CDR3 contains 15 residues. V shed 3 bases and J 3 bases; nucleotides not matched to a gene: 8. Here the CDR3 DNA reads TGTGCCAGCAGCCACGGCCGGACAGGAGTCTACGAGCAGTACTTC. Encoded protein: CASSHGRTGVYEQYF.

J is TRBJ2-1 and V is TRBV7-3; tentatively, D is TRBD2 (6 bases). Deletions cut 5 bases from V and 8 bases from J, with 25 bases between. Germline values: CDR1 SGHTA, CDR2 FQGTGA. CDR3 length equals 17 residues. CDR3 nucleotides: TGTGCCAGCAGCAACAAGACGGGACTCAAAGAAAGCCATGAGCAGTTCTTC. This sequence encodes CASSNKTGLKESHEQFF.

This clonotype has ten or more counts. The V gene is TRBV27, the J gene TRBJ1-1, with D hard to call. Trimming pared 6 bases from V and 1 base from J, leaving 9 bases between. From germline, CDR1 is MNHEY and CDR2 SMNVEV (reference sequence). The CDR3 is 13 residues long. The CDR3 nucleotides are TGTGCCAGCAGCAGCAGGAGGAACACTGAAGCTTTCTTT. Translated, it gives CASSSRRNTEAFF.

This clonotype came up a few times. V gene TRBV12-3 or TRBV12-4 combines with J gene TRBJ1-2; D is uncertain. The germline V and J ends were trimmed by 3 bases and 8 bases, with 10 bases remaining between them. CDR3 length equals 12 residues. CDR3 in amino acids: CASSFGGLGYTF. CDR3 coding DNA: TGTGCCAGCAGTTTTGGAGGGTTAGGCTACACCTTC.

The sample holds many counts of this clonotype. The CDR3 loop reads CASSLAVLDKYEQFF. CDR3 in DNA: TGCGCCAGCAGCTTGGCCGTGCTAGATAAATATGAGCAGTTCTTC. The chain links TRBV5-1 to TRBJ2-1; no definite D call. CDR1 is SGHRS, CDR2 YFSETQ, per germline. V shed 0 bases and J shed 8 bases, with 15 bases lying between them. This CDR3 has 15 amino acids.

This chain links TRBV7-2 with TRBJ2-5; 7 bases fit TRBD1. Trimming at V came to 8 bases and at J to 3 bases, leaving 9 bases not matched to a gene. CDR3 size: 14 residues. Germline CDR1 is SGHTA and CDR2 is FQGNSA. The CDR3 loop is CASGKEQGKETQYF. In nucleotides, the CDR3 is TGTGCCAGCGGAAAGGAACAGGGGAAAGAGACCCAGTACTTC.

J is TRBJ2-7 and V is TRBV4-1; D uncertain. The germline gives CDR1 MGHRA, CDR2 YSYEKL. V was trimmed by 2 bases and J by 4 bases, leaving 9 bases between them. The CDR3 has 13 residues. The CDR3 nucleotides are TGCGCCAGCAGCCAAAATACTGAATACGAGCAGTACGTC. Protein product: CASSQNTEYEQYV.